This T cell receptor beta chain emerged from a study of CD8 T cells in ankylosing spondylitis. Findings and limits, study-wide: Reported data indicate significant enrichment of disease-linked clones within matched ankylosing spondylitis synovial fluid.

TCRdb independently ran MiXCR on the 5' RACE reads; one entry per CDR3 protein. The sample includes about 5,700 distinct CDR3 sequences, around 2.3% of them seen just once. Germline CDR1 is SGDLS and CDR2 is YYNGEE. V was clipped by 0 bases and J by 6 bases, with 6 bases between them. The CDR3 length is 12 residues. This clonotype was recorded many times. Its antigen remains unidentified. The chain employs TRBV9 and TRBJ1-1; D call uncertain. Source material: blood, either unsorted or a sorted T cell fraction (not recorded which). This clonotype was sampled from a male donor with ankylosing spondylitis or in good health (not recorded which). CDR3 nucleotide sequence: TGTGCCAGCAGCGTAGGTGGGGCTGAAGCTTTCTTT. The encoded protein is CASSVGGAEAFF.